Listed below are T cell receptor beta chains from one sample, sequenced in a study of T cells in Graves' hyperthyroidism and ophthalmopathy. In TCRdb, the multiplex PCR reads were re-called with MiXCR into one record per CDR3 protein. The repertoire holds a few hundred thousand distinct CDR3 sequences, with approximately 14% as singletons. The sample was blood. All receptors derive from a woman younger than 30 with Graves' hyperthyroidism. Both conserved end residues are part of each CDR3. D genes are given only for firm matches. A row's size may be missing; if present it is once, few, many or a size class.

J: TRBJ1-1; size: few; D: NA; length: 14; V: TRBV19; DNA: TGTGCCAGTAGTTATTTGGGTTCGAACACTGAAGCTTTCTTT; CDR3: CASSYLGSNTEAFF
J: TRBJ2-6; size: few; D: NA; length: 15; V: TRBV5-1; DNA: TGCGCCAGCAGCACAACGAACTCTGGGGCCAACGTCCTGACTTTC; CDR3: CASSTTNSGANVLTF
J: TRBJ2-1; size: many; D: NA; length: 14; V: TRBV6-5; DNA: TGTGCCAGCAGTTACTCGGACATTTCTACTGAGCAGTTCTTC; CDR3: CASSYSDISTEQFF
J: TRBJ2-3; size: once; D: NA; length: 13; V: TRBV2; DNA: TGTGCCAGCAGTGGTTGGAGCACAGATACGCAGTATTTT; CDR3: CASSGWSTDTQYF
J: TRBJ2-7; size: many; D: TRBD2; length: 15; V: TRBV18; DNA: TGTGCCAGCTCACCAGCGGGCGGGAGGTCGCACGAGCAGTACTTC; CDR3: CASSPAGGRSHEQYF
J: TRBJ2-2; size: many; D: TRBD2; length: 22; V: TRBV2; DNA: TGTGCCAGCATCGGACTAGCGGGACCACACCCCGACGTGATACCATCGTCCGGGGAGCTGTTTTTT; CDR3: CASIGLAGPHPDVIPSSGELFF
J: TRBJ2-2; size: many; D: NA; length: 15; V: TRBV12-3/TRBV12-4; DNA: TGTGCCAGCAGTTTAGGGGGGGCCGGGACCGGGGAGCTGTTTTTT; CDR3: CASSLGGAGTGELFF
J: TRBJ1-2; size: many; D: NA; length: 14; V: TRBV2; DNA: TGTGCCAGCAGGAAGGACAGATCTAACTATGGCTACACCTTC; CDR3: CASRKDRSNYGYTF
J: TRBJ2-7; size: NA; D: NA; length: 14; V: TRBV6-1; DNA: TGTGCCAGCAGTGAAGCCGGACACCCCCTCGAGCAGTACTTC; CDR3: CASSEAGHPLEQYF
J: TRBJ1-4; size: NA; D: NA; length: 17; V: TRBV7-9; DNA: TGTGCCAGCAGCCTCACGGGAATAAGTCGTCAGGATGAAAAACTGTTTTTT; CDR3: CASSLTGISRQDEKLFF
J: TRBJ1-1; size: many; D: NA; length: 12; V: TRBV5-1; DNA: TGCGCCAGCAGCCAGGAAGGACGAGTAGCTTTCTTT; CDR3: CASSQEGRVAFF
J: TRBJ2-3; size: few; D: NA; length: 14; V: TRBV11-2; DNA: TGTGCCAGCAGCTTGCTCCAGAACACAGATACGCAGTATTTT; CDR3: CASSLLQNTDTQYF
J: TRBJ2-1; size: many; D: TRBD2; length: 13; V: TRBV30; DNA: TGTGCCCAGGGACTAGCGGGAGTAGGTGAGCAGTTCTTC; CDR3: CAQGLAGVGEQFF
J: TRBJ2-1; size: many; D: TRBD1; length: 13; V: TRBV5-1; DNA: TGCGCCAGCAGCTGGGGACAGGGGAGCGAGCAGTTCTTC; CDR3: CASSWGQGSEQFF
J: TRBJ2-1; size: NA; D: NA; length: 13; V: TRBV5-5; DNA: TGTGCCAGCAGCTTTGGTAATAACAATGAGCAGTTCTTC; CDR3: CASSFGNNNEQFF
J: TRBJ2-5; size: many; D: NA; length: 15; V: TRBV29-1; DNA: TGCAGCGTTGAAGGTTATGAGCGGGTCCAAGAGACCCAGTACTTC; CDR3: CSVEGYERVQETQYF
J: TRBJ1-2; size: NA; D: TRBD1; length: 13; V: TRBV7-3; DNA: TGTGCCAGCAGCGAAACAGGGGGCGTTGGCTACACCTTC; CDR3: CASSETGGVGYTF
J: TRBJ2-7; size: NA; D: NA; length: 17; V: TRBV7-2; DNA: TGTGCCAGCAGCCCATCGCCATTGGGGAGCGAGGCCTACGAGCAGTACTTC; CDR3: CASSPSPLGSEAYEQYF
J: TRBJ2-1; size: NA; D: TRBD2; length: 18; V: TRBV28; DNA: TGTGCCAGCAGTTTATCCCCTGGGGGGGGGAGCTCCTACAATGAGCAGTTCTTC; CDR3: CASSLSPGGGSSYNEQFF
J: TRBJ2-1; size: NA; D: NA; length: 17; V: TRBV2; DNA: TGTGCCAGCAGTTTATCGGCCGGGACTCACAAGTACAATGAGCAGTTCTTC; CDR3: CASSLSAGTHKYNEQFF
J: TRBJ1-1; size: many; D: NA; length: 14; V: TRBV15; DNA: TGTGCCACCAGCAGAGAGGCAGAGAACACTGAAGCTTTCTTT; CDR3: CATSREAENTEAFF
J: TRBJ1-1; size: many; D: NA; length: 14; V: TRBV12-3/TRBV12-4; DNA: TGTGCCAGCAGTTTAATGAGGCGCGAAACTGAAGCTTTCTTT; CDR3: CASSLMRRETEAFF
J: TRBJ1-1; size: once; D: TRBD1; length: 15; V: TRBV2; DNA: TGTGCCAGCAGGTTACAGGGGGCGAGGTGGGATGAAGCTTTCTTT; CDR3: CASRLQGARWDEAFF
J: TRBJ2-2; size: NA; D: NA; length: 16; V: TRBV24-1; DNA: TGTGCCACCAGTGATCACAGGGGGGGACCTAGCGGGGAGCTGTTTTTT; CDR3: CATSDHRGGPSGELFF
J: TRBJ2-5; size: few; D: NA; length: 12; V: TRBV20-1; DNA: TGCAGTGCAAGTGGGTCTGAAGAGACCCAGTACTTC; CDR3: CSASGSEETQYF
J: TRBJ1-1; size: NA; D: NA; length: 12; V: TRBV20-1; DNA: TGCAGTGCCCTGGCGGAAATCTCTGAAGCTTTCTTT; CDR3: CSALAEISEAFF
J: TRBJ1-4; size: many; D: TRBD1; length: 18; V: TRBV7-8; DNA: TGTGCCAGCAGCGGGGACAGGGGAGGTTACGCAACTAATGAAAAACTGTTTTTT; CDR3: CASSGDRGGYATNEKLFF
J: TRBJ1-2; size: many; D: TRBD1; length: 13; V: TRBV12-3/TRBV12-4; DNA: TGTGCCAGCAGTCGGGACAGGCGCTATGGCTACACCTTC; CDR3: CASSRDRRYGYTF
J: TRBJ2-4; size: few; D: NA; length: 14; V: TRBV9; DNA: TGTGCCAGCAGCCCTCCAGACAGGGAGGACATTCAGTACTTC; CDR3: CASSPPDREDIQYF
J: TRBJ1-3; size: few; D: NA; length: 14; V: TRBV28; DNA: TGTGCCAGCAGTTCGTCCGGGGTTGGAAACACCATATATTTT; CDR3: CASSSSGVGNTIYF
J: TRBJ2-5; size: few; D: NA; length: 15; V: TRBV27; DNA: TGTGCCAGCAGCCTCAGGGACAACGGGAGGGAGACCCAGTACTTC; CDR3: CASSLRDNGRETQYF
J: TRBJ1-2; size: few; D: NA; length: 15; V: TRBV28; DNA: TGTGCCAGCAGTTTTGAGGGGGGGCGCCGCTACGGCTACACCTTC; CDR3: CASSFEGGRRYGYTF
J: TRBJ1-4; size: many; D: TRBD1; length: 14; V: TRBV10-3; DNA: TGTGCCATCAGTGTGAGGACAGGGGATGAAAAACTGTTTTTT; CDR3: CAISVRTGDEKLFF
J: TRBJ2-3; size: NA; D: NA; length: 13; V: TRBV5-6; DNA: TGTGCCAGCAGCGGGGTTACCACAGATACGCAGTATTTT; CDR3: CASSGVTTDTQYF
J: TRBJ2-2; size: many; D: NA; length: 13; V: TRBV11-2; DNA: TGTGCCAGCAGCTTGGAAAACACCGGGGAGCTGTTTTTT; CDR3: CASSLENTGELFF
J: TRBJ1-4; size: many; D: TRBD1; length: 16; V: TRBV12-3/TRBV12-4; DNA: TGTGCCAGCAGTACAGGGGGCTCGGCAACTAATGAAAAACTGTTTTTT; CDR3: CASSTGGSATNEKLFF
J: TRBJ2-1; size: many; D: NA; length: 13; V: TRBV6-1; DNA: TGTGCCAGCAGTGAAGCTTGGGGGAATGAGCAGTTCTTC; CDR3: CASSEAWGNEQFF
J: TRBJ2-1; size: many; D: TRBD2; length: 18; V: TRBV11-3; DNA: TGTGCCAGCAGCCCGATCCCGGGACTAGCGGGGATCTACAATGAGCAGTTCTTC; CDR3: CASSPIPGLAGIYNEQFF
J: TRBJ1-3; size: many; D: NA; length: 13; V: TRBV12-3/TRBV12-4; DNA: TGTGTCTCCAAGGGACACTCTGGAAACACCATATATTTT; CDR3: CVSKGHSGNTIYF
J: TRBJ2-1; size: many; D: TRBD2; length: 16; V: TRBV27; DNA: TGTGCCAGCAGTTCGGGACTAGCCACAGCGAGCGATGAGCAGTTCTTC; CDR3: CASSSGLATASDEQFF
J: TRBJ1-2; size: many; D: NA; length: 15; V: TRBV6-7; DNA: TGTGCCAGCTCGCCTCCGGTCTCGTCTAACTATGGCTACACCTTC; CDR3: CASSPPVSSNYGYTF
J: TRBJ1-1; size: many; D: NA; length: 14; V: TRBV12-3/TRBV12-4; DNA: TGTGCCAGCAGTCGCCAGGGTACGAGCACTGAAGCTTTCTTT; CDR3: CASSRQGTSTEAFF
J: TRBJ1-1; size: NA; D: NA; length: 15; V: TRBV9; DNA: TGTGCCAGCAGCGTAGTAGCGGGGGTGGCCGCTGAAGCTTTCTTT; CDR3: CASSVVAGVAAEAFF
J: TRBJ2-3; size: many; D: NA; length: 13; V: TRBV28; DNA: TGTGCCAGCACCCCGCAGGGAACAGATACGCAGTATTTT; CDR3: CASTPQGTDTQYF
J: TRBJ2-1; size: NA; D: NA; length: 17; V: TRBV5-6; DNA: TGTGCCAGCAGCTTGATCCGTGGGGGCCCCACCTACAATGAGCAGTTCTTC; CDR3: CASSLIRGGPTYNEQFF
J: TRBJ2-7; size: many; D: NA; length: 13; V: TRBV28; DNA: TGTGCCAGCAGAGTACAGGGAGTCGACGAGCAGTACTTC; CDR3: CASRVQGVDEQYF
J: TRBJ2-5; size: many; D: NA; length: 14; V: TRBV28; DNA: TGTGCCAGCAGTTTCTTAGGCGTTCAAGAGACCCAGTACTTC; CDR3: CASSFLGVQETQYF
J: TRBJ2-7; size: many; D: TRBD2; length: 14; V: TRBV28; DNA: TGTGCCAGCAGTTTGCGGGGGGTGGACTACGAGCAGTACTTC; CDR3: CASSLRGVDYEQYF
J: TRBJ2-3; size: NA; D: NA; length: 14; V: TRBV28; DNA: TGTGCCAGCAGGGCCGTCCTTAACACAGATACGCAGTATTTT; CDR3: CASRAVLNTDTQYF
J: TRBJ2-3; size: NA; D: NA; length: 15; V: TRBV7-2; DNA: TGTGCCAGCAGCTTAGATCAGAGACTCACAGATACGCAGTATTTT; CDR3: CASSLDQRLTDTQYF
J: TRBJ2-7; size: many; D: TRBD2; length: 15; V: TRBV6-2/TRBV6-3; DNA: TGTGCCAGCAGTTACGGGACTAGCGGTTCCTACGAGCAGTACTTC; CDR3: CASSYGTSGSYEQYF
J: TRBJ2-7; size: NA; D: TRBD2; length: 15; V: TRBV4-1; DNA: TGCGCCAGCGGGATGGGACTAGCGGGAACCTACGAGCAGTACTTC; CDR3: CASGMGLAGTYEQYF
J: TRBJ1-4; size: many; D: NA; length: 15; V: TRBV28; DNA: TGTGCCAGCAGCCAAGGGGGGGCATCGAATGAAAAACTGTTTTTT; CDR3: CASSQGGASNEKLFF
J: TRBJ2-2; size: few; D: NA; length: 13; V: TRBV10-1; DNA: TGCGCCAGCAGTGAGTCGGATAGCGGGGAGCTGTTTTTT; CDR3: CASSESDSGELFF
J: TRBJ2-1; size: NA; D: TRBD2; length: 15; V: TRBV12-5; DNA: TGTGCTAGTGGTTTGAGTGGGACTAGTTCAAATGAGCAGTTCTTC; CDR3: CASGLSGTSSNEQFF
J: TRBJ2-1; size: NA; D: NA; length: 13; V: TRBV19; DNA: TGTGCCAGTAGCCAAATCCGGGACGAAAAGCAGTTCTTC; CDR3: CASSQIRDEKQFF
J: TRBJ1-3; size: NA; D: NA; length: 14; V: TRBV27; DNA: TGTGCCAGCAGTTTAACAGGTGCAGGAAACACCATATATTTT; CDR3: CASSLTGAGNTIYF